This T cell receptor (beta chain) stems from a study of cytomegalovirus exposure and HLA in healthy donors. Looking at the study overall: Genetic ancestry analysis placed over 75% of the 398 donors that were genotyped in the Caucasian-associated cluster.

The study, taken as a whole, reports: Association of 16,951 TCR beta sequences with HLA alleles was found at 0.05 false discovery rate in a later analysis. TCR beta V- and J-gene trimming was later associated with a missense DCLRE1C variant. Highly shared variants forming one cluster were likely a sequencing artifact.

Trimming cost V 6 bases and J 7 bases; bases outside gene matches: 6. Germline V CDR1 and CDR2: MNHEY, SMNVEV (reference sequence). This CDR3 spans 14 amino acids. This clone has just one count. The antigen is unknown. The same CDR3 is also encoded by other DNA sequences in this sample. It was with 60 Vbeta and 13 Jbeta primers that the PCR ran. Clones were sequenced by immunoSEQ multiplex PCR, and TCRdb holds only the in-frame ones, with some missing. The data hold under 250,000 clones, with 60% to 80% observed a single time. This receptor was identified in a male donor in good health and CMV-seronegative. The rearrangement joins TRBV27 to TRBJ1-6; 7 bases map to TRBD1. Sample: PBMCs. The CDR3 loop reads CASSLQGSNSPLHF. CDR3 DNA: TGTGCCAGCAGCCTACAGGGGTCCAATTCACCCCTCCACTTT.